This T cell receptor (beta chain) was captured in a study of T cells in Graves' hyperthyroidism and ophthalmopathy. This clonotype was detected a few times. Its antigen remains unknown. RNA transcripts gave rise to amplified TCR beta CDR3 regions. RT-PCR in the first round (using the HTBI primer set) targeted the TCR CDR3. TCRdb re-called the multiplex PCR reads with MiXCR, one entry per CDR3 protein. The sample comprises 750,000 to 900,000 distinct CDR3 sequences, 38% of which are singletons, and about 9% rests with the top ten. Study conclusions and caveats: With a median lead of about six months before onset, the model predicted ophthalmopathy.

Germline values: CDR1 SGHDT, CDR2 YYEEEE. The length of the CDR3 is 13 residues. V lost 6 bases, J lost 6 bases, and 16 bases lay in between. The study enrolled patients aged 18 to 65 with newly diagnosed hyperthyroidism of under 2 months' duration. Uncontrolled infection, other autoimmune disease, pregnancy or lactation barred patients from enrollment. The V and J genes are TRBV5-6 and TRBJ2-7; weak D call: TRBD1 (5 bases). This receptor was taken from a man aged 18 to 35 with Graves' hyperthyroidism. What was sequenced was blood. For the CDR3, the DNA is TGTGCCAGCACGATACTCCAGGGCACCGAGCAGTACTTC. Its protein product is CASTILQGTEQYF.